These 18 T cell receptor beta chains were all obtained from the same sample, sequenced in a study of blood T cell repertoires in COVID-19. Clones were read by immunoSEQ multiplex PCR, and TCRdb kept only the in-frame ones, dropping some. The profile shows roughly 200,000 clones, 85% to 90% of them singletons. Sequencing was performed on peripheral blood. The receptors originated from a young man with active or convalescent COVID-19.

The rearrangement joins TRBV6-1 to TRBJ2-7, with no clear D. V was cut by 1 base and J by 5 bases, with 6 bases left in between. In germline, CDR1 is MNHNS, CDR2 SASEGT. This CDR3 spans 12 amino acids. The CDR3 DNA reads TGTGCCAGCAGTGAAGGGCCAGACGAGCAGTACTTC. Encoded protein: CASSEGPDEQYF.

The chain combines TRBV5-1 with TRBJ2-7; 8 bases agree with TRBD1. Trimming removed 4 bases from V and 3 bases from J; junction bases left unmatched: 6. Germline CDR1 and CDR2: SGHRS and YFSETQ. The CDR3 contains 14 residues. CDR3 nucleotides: TGCGCCAGCAGCCTGACAGGGGATATCTACGAGCAGTACTTC. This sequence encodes CASSLTGDIYEQYF.

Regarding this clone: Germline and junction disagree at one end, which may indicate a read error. Here the CDR3 reads CASRLGGRGQYF. For the CDR3, the DNA is TGTGCCAGCAGGTTGGGTGGAAGAGGGCAGTACTTC. The rearrangement links TRBV5-6 to TRBJ2-7, with D unresolved. From germline, CDR1 is SGHDT and CDR2 YYEEEE. The CDR3 covers 12 residues.

The CDR3 sequence is CASSRGRGTEAFF. In DNA, the CDR3 is TGTGCCAGCAGCAGGGGGCGAGGAACTGAAGCTTTCTTT. J is TRBJ1-1 and V is TRBV12-3 or TRBV12-4; 8 nucleotides line up with TRBD1. The CDR3 is 13 amino acids. J was trimmed by 5 bases and V by 6 bases; bases with no gene match: 5.

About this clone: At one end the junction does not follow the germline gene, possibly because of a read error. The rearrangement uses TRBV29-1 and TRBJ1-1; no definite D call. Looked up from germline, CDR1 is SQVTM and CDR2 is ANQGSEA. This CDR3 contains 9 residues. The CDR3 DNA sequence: TGCAGCGGTGAACCGGGGGCTTTCTTT. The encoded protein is CSGEPGAFF.

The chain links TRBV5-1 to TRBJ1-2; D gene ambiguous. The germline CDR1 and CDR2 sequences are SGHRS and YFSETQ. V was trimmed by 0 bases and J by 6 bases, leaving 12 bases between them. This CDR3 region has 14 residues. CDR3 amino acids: CASSLGGVGDGYTF. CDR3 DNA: TGCGCCAGCAGCTTGGGGGGAGTGGGTGATGGCTACACCTTC.

This CDR3 is CATQADYGYTF. The CDR3 region has the DNA TGTGCCACCCAGGCCGACTATGGCTACACCTTC. This sequence joins TRBV6-5 and TRBJ1-2; D unclear. The CDR3 runs to 11 residues. Germline loops: CDR1 MNHEY, CDR2 SVGAGI. Trimming removed 10 bases from V and 3 bases from J, with 9 bases in between.

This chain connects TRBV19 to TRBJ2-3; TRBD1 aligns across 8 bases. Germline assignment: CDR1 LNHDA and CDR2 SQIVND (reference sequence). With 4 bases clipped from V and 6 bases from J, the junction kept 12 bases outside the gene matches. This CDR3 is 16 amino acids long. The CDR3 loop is CASSNRRDRPMDTQYF. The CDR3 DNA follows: TGTGCCAGTAGTAACCGGAGGGACAGGCCGATGGATACGCAGTATTTT.

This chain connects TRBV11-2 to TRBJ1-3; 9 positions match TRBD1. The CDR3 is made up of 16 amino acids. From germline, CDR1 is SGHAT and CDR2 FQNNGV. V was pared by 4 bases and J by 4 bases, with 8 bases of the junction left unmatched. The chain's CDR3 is CASSYPTGGLGNTIYF. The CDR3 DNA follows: TGTGCCAGCAGCTACCCCACAGGGGGCCTCGGAAACACCATATATTTT.

The CDR3: CAGSEREKSYNEQFF. The CDR3 DNA follows: TGTGCCGGGTCCGAGCGGGAGAAGTCCTACAATGAGCAGTTCTTC. The V and J genes are TRBV30 and TRBJ2-1; 8 bases align to TRBD2. The V and J ends lost 8 bases and 1 base, in that order; junction bases with no gene match: 10. The CDR3 length is 15 residues. Germline assignment: CDR1 GTSNPN and CDR2 SVGIG (reference sequence).

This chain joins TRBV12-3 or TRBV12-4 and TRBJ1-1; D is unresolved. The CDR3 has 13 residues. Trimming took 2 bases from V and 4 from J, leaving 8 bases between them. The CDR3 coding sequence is TGTGCCAGCAGTTTAAAGGCGGGCACTGAAGCTTTCTTT. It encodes CASSLKAGTEAFF.

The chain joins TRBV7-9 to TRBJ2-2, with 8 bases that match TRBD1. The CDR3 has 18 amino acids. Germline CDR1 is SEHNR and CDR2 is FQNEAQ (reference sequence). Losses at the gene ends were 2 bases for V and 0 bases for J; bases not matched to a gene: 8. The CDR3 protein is CASSLHGQGSANTGELFF. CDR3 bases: TGTGCCAGCAGCTTACATGGACAGGGTAGCGCGAACACCGGGGAGCTGTTTTTT.

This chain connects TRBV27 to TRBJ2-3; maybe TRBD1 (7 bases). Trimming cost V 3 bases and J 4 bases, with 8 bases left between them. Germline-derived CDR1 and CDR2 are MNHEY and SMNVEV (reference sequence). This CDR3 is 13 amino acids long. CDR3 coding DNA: TGTGCCAGCAGTTTCAGGGGGGCAGATACGCAGTATTTT. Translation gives CASSFRGADTQYF.

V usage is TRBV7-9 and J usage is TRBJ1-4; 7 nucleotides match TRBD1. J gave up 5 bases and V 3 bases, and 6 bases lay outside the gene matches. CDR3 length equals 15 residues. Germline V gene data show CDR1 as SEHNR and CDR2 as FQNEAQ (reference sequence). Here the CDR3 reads CASSLGQLPNEKLFF. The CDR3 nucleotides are TGTGCCAGCAGCTTGGGACAGTTACCGAATGAAAAACTGTTTTTT.

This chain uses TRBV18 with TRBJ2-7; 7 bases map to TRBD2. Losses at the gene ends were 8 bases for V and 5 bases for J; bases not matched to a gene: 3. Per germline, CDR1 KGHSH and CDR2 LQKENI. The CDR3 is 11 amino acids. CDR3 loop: CASGGGDEQYF. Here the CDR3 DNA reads TGTGCCAGCGGGGGGGGAGACGAGCAGTACTTC.

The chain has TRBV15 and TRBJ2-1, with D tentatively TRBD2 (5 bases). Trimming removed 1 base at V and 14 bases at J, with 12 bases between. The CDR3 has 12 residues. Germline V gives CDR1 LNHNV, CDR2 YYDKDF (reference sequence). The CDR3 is CATSRGRTQEFF. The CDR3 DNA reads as TGTGCCACCAGCAGAGGGAGGACCCAAGAGTTCTTC.

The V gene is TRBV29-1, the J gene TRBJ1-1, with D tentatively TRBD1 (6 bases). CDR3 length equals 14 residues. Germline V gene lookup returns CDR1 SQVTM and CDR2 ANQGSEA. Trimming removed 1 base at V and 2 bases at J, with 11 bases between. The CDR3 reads CSVEVGGANTEAFF. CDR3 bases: TGCAGCGTTGAAGTCGGGGGGGCCAACACTGAAGCTTTCTTT.

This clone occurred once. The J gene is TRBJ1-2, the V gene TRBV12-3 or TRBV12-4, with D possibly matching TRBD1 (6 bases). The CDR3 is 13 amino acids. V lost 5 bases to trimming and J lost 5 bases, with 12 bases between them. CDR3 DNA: TGTGCCAGCAGTACCGGACAGAATTATGGCTACACCTTC. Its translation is CASSTGQNYGYTF.